These T cell receptor beta chains were read from a single sample in a study of shared clonotypes between healthy human individuals. Only in-frame clones appear in the TCRdb table, and some are missing; sequencing was by immunoSEQ multiplex PCR. Altogether more than 2 million clones are present, around 95% being singletons, with the ten largest covering around 0.13%. The sequencing sample was made of naive CD4+ T cells sorted from blood. These receptor sequences come from a man aged 18 to 30 in good health. Each CDR3 is given with its conserved first and last residue. A D gene is named only where the DNA matches it firmly. Some rows mark clone size as missing; the rest say once, few, many or name a class of expanded clone.

j_call d_call v_call clone_size cdr3_nt cdr3_aa
TRBJ1-2 NA TRBV6-5 NA TGTGCCAGCAGTGCCTCGGGGTTAGCTAACTATGGCTACACCTTC CASSASGLANYGYTF
TRBJ2-7 NA TRBV5-6 NA TGTGCCAGCAGCTTGGGCAGGGCAAGCGAGCAGTACTTC CASSLGRASEQYF
TRBJ2-2 TRBD1 TRBV18 NA TGTGCCAGCTCGTTCGACAGGGGGCTGGCCACCGGGGAGCTGTTTTTT CASSFDRGLATGELFF
TRBJ2-1 NA TRBV7-9 NA TGTGCCAGCAGCCCTACGGGACGGCGAAATGAGCAGTTCTTC CASSPTGRRNEQFF
TRBJ1-6 NA TRBV27 NA TGTGCCAGCAGTGGGGGCGGGGGGCGCGGGTCACCCCTCCACTTT CASSGGGGRGSPLHF
TRBJ1-6 NA TRBV5-6 NA TGTGCCAGCAGCTTGGCCTTGGGGCAGGGAGGAGGTTCACCCCTCCACTTT CASSLALGQGGGSPLHF
TRBJ2-1 TRBD2 TRBV5-4 NA TGTGCCAGCAGCCCTTGGACTAGCGTCGGTGAGCAGTTCTTC CASSPWTSVGEQFF
TRBJ1-1 TRBD1 TRBV7-9 NA TGTGCCAGCAGCTTAGCCAGACTGGACAGGGTTTCGACTGAAGCTTTCTTT CASSLARLDRVSTEAFF
TRBJ2-7 NA TRBV21-1 NA TGTGCCAGCAGCAAAGAGAACCTCAAACAGGGGGCTACTTACGAGCAGTACTTC CASSKENLKQGATYEQYF
TRBJ2-7 NA TRBV18 NA TGTGCCAGCTCCCTGGAACAGGGAAAGTACGAGCAGTACTTC CASSLEQGKYEQYF
TRBJ1-1 TRBD1 TRBV19 NA TGTGCCAGTAGTATGAGTGACAGGGGTCTTCGGTTGACTGAAGCTTTCTTT CASSMSDRGLRLTEAFF
TRBJ2-2 NA TRBV2 NA TGTGCCAGCAGACCTGAGGCCGGGGAGCTGTTTTTT CASRPEAGELFF
TRBJ2-7 NA TRBV11-2 NA TGTGCCAGCAGCTTAGTGACAGGGAGGTCCTACGAGCAGTACTTC CASSLVTGRSYEQYF
TRBJ2-5 NA TRBV9 NA TGTGCCAGCAGCGTAACCCCCGGGACATCTAGGCAAGAGACCCAGTACTTC CASSVTPGTSRQETQYF
TRBJ1-3 NA TRBV5-4 NA TGTGCCAGCAGCTCCTTCAGGGGATCCGGAAACACCATATATTTT CASSSFRGSGNTIYF
TRBJ1-2 TRBD1 TRBV2 NA TGTGCCAGCAGTGAGCGGCAGGGGGATGGCTACACCTTC CASSERQGDGYTF
TRBJ2-7 NA TRBV2 NA TGTGCCAGCAGTGGACAGGCAACCTACGAGCAGTACTTC CASSGQATYEQYF
TRBJ2-2 NA TRBV6-5 once TGTGCCAGCAGAATAACGAACACCGGGGAGCTGTTTTTT CASRITNTGELFF
TRBJ2-2 TRBD1 TRBV27 NA TGTGCCAGCATGAGGGGGCTCACCGGGGAGCTGTTTTTT CASMRGLTGELFF
TRBJ1-1 NA TRBV15 NA TGTGCCACCAGCAGAGACAGGAGCACTGAAGCTTTCTTT CATSRDRSTEAFF
TRBJ1-3 NA TRBV19 NA TGTGCCAGTAGTATAGCCCGGGCCGGGCACTCTGGAAACACCATATATTTT CASSIARAGHSGNTIYF
TRBJ2-5 NA TRBV10-3 NA TGTGCCATCAGCTACATGGACAGAAAAGAGACCCAGTACTTC CAISYMDRKETQYF
TRBJ1-1 TRBD1 TRBV7-8 NA TGTGCCAGCAGCTTAGGGGGGACAGCGAACACTGAAGCTTTCTTT CASSLGGTANTEAFF
TRBJ1-2 NA TRBV19 NA TGTGCCAGTAGCCCCGGAAGCACTAACTATGGCTACACCTTC CASSPGSTNYGYTF
TRBJ2-1 TRBD2 TRBV9 NA TGTGCCAGCAGCCCAATAGCGGGCGGGTACAATGAGCAGTTCTTC CASSPIAGGYNEQFF
TRBJ1-1 NA TRBV27 NA TGTGCCAGCAGCCCTTGGTCCCCGAACACTGAAGCTTTCTTT CASSPWSPNTEAFF
TRBJ2-1 NA TRBV6-5 NA TGTGCCAGCAGTTACTCGCGACTACGCGGTGCGGGGCAGCAGTTCTTC CASSYSRLRGAGQQFF
TRBJ1-4 NA TRBV28 NA TGTGCCAGCAGTTCCTTTGGGGTTTTAACTAATGAAAAACTGTTTTTT CASSSFGVLTNEKLFF
TRBJ2-1 NA TRBV5-1 once TGCGCCAGCAGCCCGCGGTCGGATGGGAACAATGAGCAGTTCTTC CASSPRSDGNNEQFF
TRBJ1-4 NA TRBV4-2 NA TGTGCCAGCAGCCAATCTCTCCAGCAGTCTCAAGTAGAAAAACTGTTTTTT CASSQSLQQSQVEKLFF
TRBJ2-5 TRBD1 TRBV18 NA TGTGCCAGCTCACCCTTCCAGGGGGCGCAGGAGACCCAGTACTTC CASSPFQGAQETQYF
TRBJ1-2 NA TRBV4-2 NA TGTGCCAGCAGCCCGGCGGCAGACGCTAACTATGGCTACACCTTC CASSPAADANYGYTF
TRBJ2-5 NA TRBV5-6 NA TGTGCCAGCAGCTCAGGGACCCCCGCAGAGACCCAGTACTTC CASSSGTPAETQYF
TRBJ2-4 NA TRBV14 NA TGTGCCAGCGCTGGTCTTTCCCCAAACATTCAGTACTTC CASAGLSPNIQYF
TRBJ1-1 NA TRBV6-1 NA TGTGCCAGCAGTGTAGGCAGGGGATACACTGAAGCTTTCTTT CASSVGRGYTEAFF
TRBJ1-1 NA TRBV7-2 NA TGTGCCAGCAGCTCCAGACAGGCACCGACGACGGCTTTCTTT CASSSRQAPTTAFF
TRBJ1-4 NA TRBV5-1 NA TGCGCCAGCAGCTTGGGAACGGCAGCCGAAAAACTGTTTTTT CASSLGTAAEKLFF
TRBJ2-7 NA TRBV7-9 NA TGTGCCAGCAGCTTGTCAGGGACCTCCTACGAGCAGTACTTC CASSLSGTSYEQYF
TRBJ1-6 NA TRBV4-3 NA TGCGCCAGCAGCCAAGATCGGGCAGGGCTTAATTCACCCCTCCACTTT CASSQDRAGLNSPLHF
TRBJ2-3 NA TRBV7-9 NA TGTGCCAGCAGCTTCCAGGGCAGGGTGTCAGCGTCAGATACGCAGTATTTT CASSFQGRVSASDTQYF
TRBJ2-3 TRBD2 TRBV5-1 NA TGCGCCAGCAGCTCCGGACTAGCGGCAAGCACAGATACGCAGTATTTT CASSSGLAASTDTQYF
TRBJ1-6 NA TRBV6-1 NA TGTGCCACCGCCCAGGGGCGAAATTCACCCCTCCACTTT CATAQGRNSPLHF